This T cell receptor beta chain appears in the sequencing data of a study of cytomegalovirus exposure and HLA in healthy donors. Study-level results: A further, later analysis showed that HLA-associated TCR beta chains (compared with equally common others) were more clonally expanded. Despite most TCR sequences being rare, some public TCRs occurred in many donors.

As concerns this clone: Its antigen is still unknown.

PCR was performed using 60 Vbeta and 13 Jbeta primers. Per the original data handling: Unique TCR beta chains numbered approximately 80 million in a later analysis, with roughly 11 million shared. Some clones are missing from TCRdb's copy, which holds only in-frame ones; the method was immunoSEQ multiplex PCR. Clone size and the V and J calls come from that table; the DNA yielded D and trimming. The profile shows 150,000 to 200,000 clones, 70% to 90% of them singletons. Donors were nominally healthy when sampled, though unrecorded immune exposures were likely. V was shortened by 2 bases and J by 0 bases, with 8 bases between the two germline ends. The CDR3 has 14 residues. Germline assignment: CDR1 MNHEY and CDR2 SMNVEV (reference sequence).

Specimen: PBMCs. The sequence was collected from a girl between 5 and 17 years old in good health and CMV-seropositive. This chain links TRBV27 with TRBJ2-7, with a possible D match to TRBD2 (5 bases). The CDR3 region has the DNA TGTGCCAGCAGTTTACTTACTAGCTCCTACGAGCAGTACTTC. It encodes CASSLLTSSYEQYF.